This T cell receptor beta chain is from a study of regulatory T cells in long-lasting Graves disease. Overall study results and limits: TRBV28, TRBJ1-2 and TRBJ2-5 were segments that persistent disease favored.

Researchers made TCR beta libraries by using iRepertoire HTBI primers and running Arm-PCR on CDR3 regions. TCRdb itself ran the multiplex PCR reads through MiXCR, one entry per CDR3 protein. The data contain 440,000 or so distinct CDR3 sequences, 14% to 15% of them seen just once; the ten biggest clones take up approximately 15%. A note on this clonotype: Its target is not known.

Time point noted: newly diagnosed GD, antithyroid drugs for less than 3 months. PBMC RNA served as the TCR library source. Germline V gene sequence: CDR1 KGHDR, CDR2 SFDVKD. This CDR3 comprises 16 residues. V lost 5 bases and J lost 12; bases outside the gene matches: 12. In addition, the sample was reused for a study of T cells in Graves' hyperthyroidism and ophthalmopathy. That paper states: Hyperthyroidism, newly diagnosed and lasting under 2 months, affected patients aged 18 to 65.

The receptor was derived from a woman in her twenties or thirties with Graves disease. This chain links TRBV24-1 with TRBJ2-1; the match to TRBD2 covers 13 bases. The sample in question was peripheral blood mononuclear cells (PBMCs), obtained at new diagnosis, from a patient treated with antithyroid drugs. The CDR3 here is CATSGGGLAGIEGQFF. The CDR3 region has the DNA TGTGCCACCAGTGGGGGGGGACTAGCGGGGATAGAGGGGCAGTTCTTC.